The T cell receptor (beta chain) described here comes from a study of blood T cell repertoires in COVID-19. Study in general: Material from acute and convalescent COVID-19 was sourced from the United States, Italy and Spain. PBMCs, B-cell-depleted T cells, or T cells were the source of the cDNA or gDNA that made up the material.

TCRdb keeps only in-frame clones here, not all; method: immunoSEQ multiplex PCR. The sample lists 300,000 to 450,000 clones, around 86% occurring once. The CDR3 has 18 amino acids. V was clipped by 0 bases and J by 5 bases; unmatched bases: 11. Germline lookup yields CDR1 LGHDT and CDR2 YNNKEL (reference sequence). The rearrangement joins TRBV3-1 (or the pseudogene TRBV3-2) to TRBJ2-7, with 12 nucleotides matching TRBD2. Sample: peripheral blood. The origin of this receptor is a human donor in a cohort sampled during active COVID-19. This CDR3 is CASSQDLRTSGADHEQYF. CDR3 nucleotides: TGTGCCAGCAGCCAAGATCTTCGGACTAGCGGGGCAGATCACGAGCAGTACTTC.